This TCR beta chain was documented in a study of Graves' ophthalmopathy and Graves' hyperthyroidism. This clonotype was picked up a small number of times. If patients had other autoimmune diseases, uncontrolled infections, pregnancy or lactation, they were excluded. Patients were diagnosed from clinical symptoms, serum thyroxine, TRAb, thyroid ultrasound and orbital computed tomography. Fresh peripheral blood, 8.5 to 10 ml, was the PBMC source. The CDR3 is 15 amino acids. The germline V and J ends were trimmed by 5 bases and 3 bases, with 16 bases remaining between them. Amplified material comprised TCR beta CDR3 regions derived from RNA transcripts. RT-PCR in the first round used HTBI primers; a second-round multiplex PCR followed. TCRdb independently ran MiXCR on the multiplex PCR reads; one entry per CDR3 protein. Of under 400,000 distinct CDR3 sequences in the sample, 15% to 20% are singletons; the top ten hold roughly an eighth.

The sequencing input was peripheral blood. V and J are TRBV12-3 or TRBV12-4 and TRBJ1-2; maybe TRBD1 (5 bases). The source is an adult man with Graves' ophthalmopathy. CDR3 nucleotide sequence: TGTGCCAGCAGTCCACCGACGGGGGGTTACTATGGCTACACCTTC. It encodes CASSPPTGGYYGYTF.